This T cell receptor beta chain was captured in a study of CD8 T cells in ankylosing spondylitis. The study's findings and limits: In ankylosing spondylitis patients, matched synovial fluid reportedly showed significant enrichment of disease-linked clones. Before this, some motif variants had been reported in reactive arthritis synovial fluid and blood. What appeared characteristic of ankylosing spondylitis blood was a TCR beta motif of 7 or 8 highly homologous variants. Clones that were linked to disease were CD8+ and were relatively rare in peripheral blood.

A word on this clonotype: The antigen is undetermined.

Using its own MiXCR run on the 5' RACE reads, TCRdb lists one record per CDR3 protein. There are hundreds of thousands of distinct CDR3 sequences in the sample; approximately 12% occur only once, and roughly 0.51% lies in the top ten. Trimming shortened V by 0 bases and J by 4 bases, and 10 bases separated the two germline ends. The CDR3 is made up of 14 amino acids. Per the germline V gene, CDR1 is SGDLS and CDR2 is YYNGEE. This receptor was obtained from a male donor with ankylosing spondylitis. The chain combines TRBV9 with TRBJ1-1; no firm D call. Sample: blood, either unsorted or a sorted T cell fraction (not recorded which). CDR3 region: CASSVVGSSTEAFF. CDR3 coding DNA: TGTGCCAGCAGCGTAGTTGGGAGTAGCACTGAAGCTTTCTTT.